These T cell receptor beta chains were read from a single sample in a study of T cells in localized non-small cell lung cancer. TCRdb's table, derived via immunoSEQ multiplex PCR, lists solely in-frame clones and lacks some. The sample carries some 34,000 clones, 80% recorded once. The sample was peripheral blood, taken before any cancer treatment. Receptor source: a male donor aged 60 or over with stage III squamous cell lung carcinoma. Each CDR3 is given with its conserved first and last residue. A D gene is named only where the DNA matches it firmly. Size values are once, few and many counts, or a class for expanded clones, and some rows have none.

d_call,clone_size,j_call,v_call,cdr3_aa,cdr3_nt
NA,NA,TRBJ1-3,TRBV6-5,CASSYSGRVGGNTIYF,TGTGCCAGCAGTTACTCGGGCAGGGTGGGCGGAAACACCATATATTTT
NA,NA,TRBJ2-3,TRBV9,CASSVSGSQDTQYF,TGTGCCAGCAGCGTCTCTGGGAGTCAAGATACGCAGTATTTT
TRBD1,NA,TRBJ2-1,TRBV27,CASSSRGQGGGNEQFF,TGTGCCAGCAGTTCCCGGGGACAGGGGGGTGGGAATGAGCAGTTCTTC
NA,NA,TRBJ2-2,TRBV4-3,CASSQEVGGDTGELFF,TGCGCCAGCAGCCAAGAAGTCGGGGGCGACACCGGGGAGCTGTTTTTT
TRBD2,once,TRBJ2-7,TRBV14,CASSQVGTSGSEQYF,TGTGCCAGCAGCCAAGTAGGGACTAGCGGGTCCGAGCAGTACTTC
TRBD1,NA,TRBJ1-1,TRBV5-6,CASSAWVGQGNTEAFF,TGTGCCAGCAGCGCATGGGTTGGACAGGGGAACACTGAAGCTTTCTTT
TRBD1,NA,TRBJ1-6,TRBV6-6,CASSYSGTGGSPLHF,TGTGCCAGCAGTTACAGTGGGACAGGGGGTTCACCCCTCCACTTT
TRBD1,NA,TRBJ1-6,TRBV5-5,CASSLDRGNSPLHF,TGTGCCAGCAGCTTGGACAGGGGGAATTCACCCCTCCACTTT
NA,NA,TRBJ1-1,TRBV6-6,CASSYWPGEAFF,TGTGCCAGCAGTTACTGGCCAGGGGAAGCTTTCTTT
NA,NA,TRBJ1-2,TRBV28,CASSLPVLGYTF,TGTGCCAGCAGTTTACCCGTGTTGGGCTACACCTTC
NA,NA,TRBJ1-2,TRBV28,CASSEGGYGYTF,TGTGCCAGCAGTGAGGGGGGCTATGGCTACACCTTC
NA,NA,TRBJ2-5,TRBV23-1,CASTLRGRATQYF,TGCGCCAGCACCCTGCGGGGGCGTGCGACCCAGTACTTC
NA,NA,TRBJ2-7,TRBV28,CASSLRTPGDEQYF,TGTGCCAGCAGTCTCCGGACCCCGGGGGACGAGCAGTACTTC
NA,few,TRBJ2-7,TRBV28,CASNGDGEQYF,TGTGCCAGCAACGGAGATGGCGAGCAGTACTTC
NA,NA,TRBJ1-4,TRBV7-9,CASSLGGRINEKLFF,TGTGCCAGCAGCTTAGGAGGGCGGATTAATGAAAAACTGTTTTTT
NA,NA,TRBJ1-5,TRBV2,CASSEGILYSNQPQHF,TGTGCCAGCAGCGAGGGGATTCTATATAGCAATCAGCCCCAGCATTTT
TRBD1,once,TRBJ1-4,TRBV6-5,CASSHGQGNEKLFF,TGTGCCAGCAGCCACGGACAGGGGAACGAAAAACTGTTTTTT
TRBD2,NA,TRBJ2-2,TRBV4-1,CASSQSSLGLVDAGELFF,TGCGCCAGCAGCCAATCTTCATTGGGACTAGTTGACGCCGGGGAGCTGTTTTTT
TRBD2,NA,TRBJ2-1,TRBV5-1,CASSWTSGGGNNEQFF,TGCGCCAGCAGCTGGACTAGCGGAGGGGGAAACAATGAGCAGTTCTTC
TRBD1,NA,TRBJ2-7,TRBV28,CASSSSGTGGHEQYF,TGTGCCAGCAGTTCCTCCGGGACAGGGGGGCACGAGCAGTACTTC
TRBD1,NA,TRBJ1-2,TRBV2,CASRMTGGRYGYTF,TGTGCCAGCAGAATGACAGGGGGGCGGTATGGCTACACCTTC
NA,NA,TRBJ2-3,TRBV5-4,CASKGPSTDTQYF,TGTGCCAGCAAGGGGCCCAGCACAGATACGCAGTATTTT
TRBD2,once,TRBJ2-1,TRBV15,CATSRASGVYNEQFF,TGTGCCACCAGCAGAGCTAGCGGAGTCTACAATGAGCAGTTCTTC
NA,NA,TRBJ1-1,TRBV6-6,CASSYGGDPEAFF,TGTGCCAGCAGTTACGGTGGGGACCCTGAAGCTTTCTTT
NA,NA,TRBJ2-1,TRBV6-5,CATALQQVTYNEQFF,TGTGCCACCGCACTCCAACAGGTCACCTACAATGAGCAGTTCTTC
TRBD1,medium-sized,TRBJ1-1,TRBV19,CASSIGTGYNTEAFF,TGTGCCAGTAGTATAGGGACAGGTTATAACACTGAAGCTTTCTTT
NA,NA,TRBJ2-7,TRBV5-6,CASSFLQGRHYEQYF,TGTGCCAGCAGCTTTTTACAGGGGAGGCACTACGAGCAGTACTTC
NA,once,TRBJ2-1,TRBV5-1,CASRQKLGDMSYNEQFF,TGCGCCAGCAGACAAAAGCTCGGGGACATGTCCTACAATGAGCAGTTCTTC
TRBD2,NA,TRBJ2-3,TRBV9,CASTPFVRGRADTQYF,TGTGCCAGCACCCCTTTCGTTCGCGGGAGGGCAGATACGCAGTATTTT
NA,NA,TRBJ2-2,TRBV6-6,CASSYLGGNTGELFF,TGTGCCAGCAGTTACCTCGGGGGAAACACCGGGGAGCTGTTTTTT
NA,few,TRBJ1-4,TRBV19,CASKFGGTNEKLFF,TGTGCCAGTAAATTTGGAGGGACTAATGAAAAACTGTTTTTT
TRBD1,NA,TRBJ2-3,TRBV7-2,CASSVRQGVDTQYF,TGTGCCAGCAGCGTTAGACAGGGGGTAGATACGCAGTATTTT
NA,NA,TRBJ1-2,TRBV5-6,CASSLAGSLSGGGYTF,TGTGCCAGCAGCTTGGCAGGGTCCCTCTCTGGGGGTGGCTACACCTTC
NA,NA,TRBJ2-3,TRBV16,CASSQFRNTQYF,TGTGCCAGCAGCCAATTCCGGAATACGCAGTATTTT
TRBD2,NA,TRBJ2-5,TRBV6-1,CASSEPWLGGGPRVTQYF,TGTGCCAGCAGTGAACCCTGGTTGGGCGGGGGGCCTCGGGTGACCCAGTACTTC
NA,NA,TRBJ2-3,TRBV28,CASSFMAGTDTQYF,TGTGCCAGCAGTTTTATGGCAGGCACAGATACGCAGTATTTT
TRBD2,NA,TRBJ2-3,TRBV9,CASSVFSGEGNTQYF,TGTGCCAGCAGCGTTTTTTCGGGGGAGGGCAATACGCAGTATTTT
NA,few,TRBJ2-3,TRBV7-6,CASSLTPGSPTPDTQYF,TGTGCCAGCAGCTTAACTCCAGGGTCCCCCACACCGGATACGCAGTATTTT
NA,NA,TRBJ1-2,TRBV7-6,CASSRCKTYGYTF,TGTGCCAGCAGCCGGTGCAAGACCTATGGCTACACCTTC
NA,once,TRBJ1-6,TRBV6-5,CASSYQRAPLNSPLHF,TGTGCCAGCAGTTACCAGAGGGCCCCTTTGAATTCACCCCTCCACTTT